One sample yielded the 9 T cell receptor beta chains listed below, sequenced in a study of control samples from healthy donors and cancer patients (dated by TCRdb to the early 2020s). Receptors were amplified or captured by the immunoSEQ multiplex PCR assay. What TCRdb holds here is the immuneACCESS table cut down to in-frame rearrangements. Part of the clones is not present; checked against another copy, under half of the missing clones reflect an unresolved V gene, and the others are unexplained. This sample lists just over 150,000 clones; roughly 94% were detected once. Together, the top ten hold 8.5% of the sample. Sequences were obtained from blood. The receptor set was obtained from a woman aged 40-49 years in good health.

The rearrangement links TRBV7-2 to TRBJ2-7, with a weak D call TRBD2 (6 bases). Trimming shortened V by 6 bases and J by 5 bases, and 17 bases separated the two germline ends. Germline assignment: CDR1 SGHTA and CDR2 FQGNSA. The CDR3 covers 14 residues. The CDR3 DNA is TGTGCCAGCAGACTAGCCGGAGACGTCAACGAGCAGTACTTC. Residues: CASRLAGDVNEQYF. The full variable domain, completed using reference TRBV7-2 and TRBJ2-7, is GAGVSQSPSNKVTEKGKDVELRCDPISGHTALYWYRQSLGQGLEFLIYFQGNSAPDKSGLPSDRFSAERTGGSVSTLTIQRTQQEDSAVYLCASRLAGDVNEQYFGPGTRLTVT.

V gene TRBV6-2 or TRBV6-3 combines with J gene TRBJ2-2; tentatively, D is TRBD2 (5 bases). The CDR3 runs to 15 residues. Germline-derived CDR1 and CDR2 are MNHEY and SVGEGT. Trimming cost V 2 bases and J 5 bases, with 12 bases left between them. This CDR3 is CASSYPGMGTGELFF. The CDR3 DNA sequence: TGTGCCAGCAGTTACCCGGGGATGGGGACCGGGGAGCTGTTTTTT.

The chain carries TRBV7-2 and TRBJ2-3, with 7 bases lining up with TRBD2. The V segment lost 8 bases and the J segment 4 bases; nucleotides outside the gene matches: 3. CDR1 is SGHTA, CDR2 FQGNSA, per germline. CDR3 length: 12 amino acids. CDR3 coding DNA: TGTGCCAGCGAGCGGGGATCAGATACGCAGTATTTT. Protein: CASERGSDTQYF. The variable domain in full, with the rest retrieved from reference TRBV7-2 and TRBJ2-3, is GAGVSQSPSNKVTEKGKDVELRCDPISGHTALYWYRQSLGQGLEFLIYFQGNSAPDKSGLPSDRFSAERTGGSVSTLTIQRTQQEDSAVYLCASERGSDTQYFGPGTRLTVL.

The chain links TRBV6-5 to TRBJ2-1; 7 bases align to TRBD1. The CDR3 is 14 amino acids. Looked up from germline, CDR1 is MNHEY and CDR2 is SVGAGI. V dropped 7 bases and J dropped 8; count of bases not matched to a gene: 11. CDR3 loop: CASTPGGWTHEQFF. CDR3 sequence (DNA): TGTGCCAGCACCCCAGGGGGTTGGACTCATGAGCAGTTCTTC.

This clone showed up just a few times. The chain combines TRBV6-5 with TRBJ2-5; possible D gene TRBD1, 5 bases. Per the germline V gene, CDR1 is MNHEY and CDR2 is SVGAGI. The V end lost 2 bases, the J end lost 1 base, and 5 bases lay between the germline ends. The CDR3 is 13 amino acids. The CDR3 spells CASSYTGQETQYF. Here the CDR3 DNA reads TGTGCCAGCAGTTACACAGGCCAAGAGACCCAGTACTTC.

V gene TRBV7-8 combines with J gene TRBJ1-2, with D perhaps TRBD1 (5 bases). The V end lost 5 bases, the J end lost 5 bases, and 18 bases lay between the germline ends. This CDR3 is 15 amino acids long. Germline V CDR1 and CDR2: SGHVS, FQNEAQ. Here the CDR3 reads CASSPHPKGNYGYTF. For the CDR3, the DNA is TGTGCCAGCAGCCCCCACCCGAAGGGGAATTATGGCTACACCTTC.

V and J are TRBV6-6 and TRBJ2-1, with 8 bases identical to TRBD2. Trimming removed 2 bases from V and 8 bases from J; junction bases left unmatched: 5. Germline CDR1 and CDR2: MNHNY and SVGAGI (reference sequence). This CDR3 has 14 amino acids. The CDR3 loop is CASSYPRGGHEQFF. The CDR3 DNA is TGTGCCAGCAGTTACCCACGGGGGGGACATGAGCAGTTCTTC.

The chain recombines TRBV6-5 with TRBJ1-2; D is unclear. From germline, CDR1 is MNHEY and CDR2 SVGAGI. The CDR3 spans 15 residues. V was shortened by 0 bases and J by 8 bases, with 16 bases between the two germline ends. CDR3 DNA sequence: TGTGCCAGCAGTTACTCGAGTAACGTAAAAGGGGGCTACACCTTC. Its translation: CASSYSSNVKGGYTF.

The V and J genes are TRBV12-3 or TRBV12-4 and TRBJ1-1; D perhaps matches TRBD1 (6 bases). This CDR3 has 13 amino acids. Trimming left V 7 bases short and J 4 bases short, with 13 bases between. The CDR3 loop reads CASNRDRITEAFF. CDR3 nucleotide sequence: TGTGCCAGCAATCGCGACAGGATCACTGAAGCTTTCTTT.